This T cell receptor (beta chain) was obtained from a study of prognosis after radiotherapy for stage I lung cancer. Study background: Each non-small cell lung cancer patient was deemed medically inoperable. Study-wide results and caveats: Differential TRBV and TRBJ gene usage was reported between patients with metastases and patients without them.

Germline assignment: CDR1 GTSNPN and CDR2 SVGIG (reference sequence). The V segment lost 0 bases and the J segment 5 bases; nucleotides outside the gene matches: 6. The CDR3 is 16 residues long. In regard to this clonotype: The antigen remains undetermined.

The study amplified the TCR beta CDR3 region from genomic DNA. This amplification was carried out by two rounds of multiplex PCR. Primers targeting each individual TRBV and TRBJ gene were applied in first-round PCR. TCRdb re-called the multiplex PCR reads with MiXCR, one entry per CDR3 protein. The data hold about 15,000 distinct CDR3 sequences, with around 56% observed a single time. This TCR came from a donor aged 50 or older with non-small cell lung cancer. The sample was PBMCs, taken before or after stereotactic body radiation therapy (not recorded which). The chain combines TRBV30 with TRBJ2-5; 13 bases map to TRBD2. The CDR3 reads CAWSVLGLAGVETQYF. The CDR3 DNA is TGTGCCTGGAGTGTACTAGGACTAGCGGGAGTTGAGACCCAGTACTTC.